These 14 T cell receptor beta chains were all obtained from the same sample, sequenced in a study of tumor and adjacent non-tumor tissue in lung cancer. The library came from three nested PCR rounds adapted from ARM-PCR protocols. TCRdb redid the calling of the multiplex PCR reads with MiXCR, one entry per CDR3 protein. The sample has around 200,000 distinct CDR3 sequences, 71% seen once. No cell sorting was done before RNA was extracted from the tissue. The source material was lung tumor tissue. The receptors here all came from a man in his fifties or sixties with non-small cell lung cancer.

As for this clonotype: A much larger clonotype is one base distant, so this may be a read error. In DNA form, the CDR3 reads TGTGCCAGCAGTGAGGGGATTTTAGCGGAATCCACAGATACGCAGTATTTT. Protein sequence: CASSEGILAESTDTQYF. The rearrangement links TRBV6-5 to TRBJ2-3; D is possibly TRBD2 (6 bases). V was pared by 5 bases and J by 2 bases, with 20 bases between. Germline V gives CDR1 MNHEY, CDR2 SVGAGI. The CDR3 is made up of 17 amino acids.

Notes on this clonotype: Sequence at one end of the junction differs from germline and may be a read error. This chain connects TRBV4-3 to TRBJ1-2; D perhaps matches TRBD1 (5 bases). This CDR3 region has 15 residues. CDR1 is LGHNA and CDR2 is YSLEER in the germline V gene. The CDR3 DNA reads as TGCGCCAGCAGCCTCGGACACGCAGCTAACTATGGCTATACCTTC. Translating it yields CASSLGHAANYGYTF.

To note about this clonotype: Being one base from a much bigger clone, this may be a read error. The CDR3 loop is CASSRGQGGTNVKLFF. In nucleotides, the CDR3 is TGCGCCAGCAGCAGAGGACAGGGGGGGACTAATGTAAAACTGTTTTTT. The chain joins TRBV5-1 to TRBJ1-4; 10 bases agree with TRBD1. The CDR3 runs to 16 residues. Germline V gene sequence: CDR1 SGHRS, CDR2 YFSETQ.

The V call is TRBV12-3 or TRBV12-4, the J call TRBJ2-1, with D perhaps matching TRBD2 (5 bases). The length of the CDR3 is 15 residues. The V end was cut by 10 bases, the J end by 7 bases, with 23 bases between. The CDR3 region is CANSRAISTGNEQFF. The CDR3, as DNA: TGTGCCAACAGCCGCGCTATCTCCACGGGAAATGAGCAGTTCTTC.

Note on this clonotype: The final CDR3 position lacks the conserved phenylalanine or tryptophan, pointing to a likely read error. The chain employs TRBV6-2 or TRBV6-3 and TRBJ2-1; 9 bases line up with TRBD2. The V segment lost 7 bases and the J segment 5 bases; nucleotides outside the gene matches: 9. This CDR3 spans 15 amino acids. Germline loops: CDR1 MNHEY, CDR2 SVGEGT. The CDR3 coding sequence is TGTGCCAGCACTGTGGGGACTAGCAGACACAATGAGCAGTTCTTA. Amino acids: CASTVGTSRHNEQFL.

The CDR3 nucleotides read TGTGCCAGCAGTCCCTCCGGCGTGGAGGGCTACACCTTC. It is translated as CASSPSGVEGYTF. J is TRBJ1-2 and V is TRBV28; D gene ambiguous. Germline V CDR1 and CDR2: MDHEN, SYDVKM. Between the trimmed V and J ends, which lost 5 bases and 8 bases, there was a span of 15 bases. The CDR3 runs to 13 residues.

V and J are TRBV28 and TRBJ1-1, with a tentative D call TRBD1 (5 bases). CDR3 size: 14 residues. Germline V gene lookup returns CDR1 MDHEN and CDR2 SYDVKM. The ends were cut back, 7 bases at V and 5 bases at J, with 17 bases in the middle. Here the CDR3 reads CASTPGQGWTEAFF. The CDR3, as DNA: TGTGCCAGCACCCCCGGGCAGGGTTGGACTGAAGCTTTCTTT.

To note about this clonotype: It is likely a read error, because the conserved phenylalanine at the end of the CDR3 is missing. V is TRBV10-3 and J is TRBJ2-1; no definite D call. Germline V gene lookup returns CDR1 ENHRY and CDR2 SYGVKD. Deletions cut 3 bases from V and 5 bases from J, with 5 bases between. The CDR3 is 12 amino acids. The CDR3 here is CAISDPNNEQFL. Written as DNA, the CDR3 is TGTGCCATCAGTGACCCAAACAATGAGCAGTTCTTA.

This clonotype has just one count. At one of its ends the junction is not consistent with the germline gene, which may arise from a read error. V and J are TRBV11-2 and TRBJ2-7, with D unresolved. The germline gives CDR1 SGHAT, CDR2 FQNNGV. This CDR3 comprises 12 residues. This CDR3 reads CVSSLMADEHCF. The CDR3 DNA sequence: TGTGTCAGCAGCTTAATGGCGGACGAGCATTGCTTC.

In this sample, this clonotype turned up many times. The rearrangement uses TRBV11-3 and TRBJ2-3; 11 nucleotides match TRBD2. Germline V gene data show CDR1 as SGHNT and CDR2 as YENEEA. There are 14 residues in the CDR3. The V and J ends lost 8 bases and 4 bases, in that order; junction bases with no gene match: 5. CDR3 coding DNA: TGTGCCAGCGCTAGCGGGAGGTCTGCAGATACGCAGTATTTT. It yields the protein CASASGRSADTQYF.

The genes are TRBV18 and TRBJ2-3; 8 bases fit TRBD1. This CDR3 spans 16 amino acids. The junction had 3 bases not matched to a gene; V was cut back by 0 bases and J by 1 base. The germline gives CDR1 KGHSH, CDR2 LQKENI. CDR3 bases: TGTGCCAGCTCACCACCGACAGGGGATGGCACAGATACGCAGTATTTT. This sequence encodes CASSPPTGDGTDTQYF.

This chain joins TRBV6-1 and TRBJ1-5, with a possible D match to TRBD1 (6 bases). Germline assignment: CDR1 MNHNS and CDR2 SASEGT. This CDR3 is 15 amino acids long. V gave up 10 bases and J gave up 0 bases, with 16 bases separating them. The CDR3 DNA is TGTGCCAACACCTGGACAGAGGTTAGCAATCAGCCCCAGCATTTT. It translates to CANTWTEVSNQPQHF.

This clonotype was found many times. The chain uses TRBV30 and TRBJ2-4, with D perhaps TRBD2 (6 bases). Germline V gives CDR1 GTSNPN, CDR2 SVGIG (reference sequence). Trimming stripped 0 bases from V and 0 bases from J, with 6 bases between. This CDR3 contains 14 residues. The CDR3 sequence: CAWSVGLAKNIQYF. The CDR3 coding sequence is TGTGCCTGGAGTGTGGGACTAGCCAAAAACATTCAGTACTTC.

With respect to this clonotype: It may be a read error: a sequence one base away is much more abundant. The V gene is TRBV4-3, the J gene TRBJ2-3; D might be TRBD1 or TRBD2, each matching 5 bases. The V gene's germline CDR1 is LGHNA and CDR2 YSLEER. V lost 1 base to trimming and J lost 1 base, with 12 bases between them. The CDR3 covers 16 residues. CDR3 sequence: CASSQGWGRRTDTQYF. The CDR3 DNA is TGCGCCAGCAGCCAAGGATGGGGACGCCGCACAGATACGCAGTATTTT.